The 24 T cell receptor beta chains listed next were all sequenced from one sample in a study of T cells after yellow fever vaccination. TCRdb passed the 5' RACE reads through MiXCR, listing each CDR3 protein once. Altogether about 230,000 distinct CDR3 sequences are present, 6.7% being singletons, with the ten largest covering roughly 1%. Sequenced here: CD4+ T cells sorted from PBMCs, sampled on the day of the yellow fever booster vaccination. Source of these receptors: a man aged 30 to 39 who received the YFV17D yellow fever vaccine.

In its sample, this clonotype was seen a few times. The chain has TRBV9 and TRBJ2-2, with no clear D. CDR3 length: 15 amino acids. Germline V lookup: CDR1 SGDLS, CDR2 YYNGEE. V gave up 0 bases and J gave up 1 base, with 7 bases separating them. CDR3 DNA sequence: TGTGCCAGCAGCGTAGGTCGGCTGAACACCGGGGAGCTGTTTTTT. Residues: CASSVGRLNTGELFF. Full variable domain (outside the CDR3, taken from reference TRBV9 and TRBJ2-2): DSGVTQTPKHLITATGQRVTLRCSPRSGDLSVYWYQQSLDQGLQFLIQYYNGEERAKGNILERFSAQQFPDLHSELNLSSLELGDSALYFCASSVGRLNTGELFFGEGSRLTVL.

For this clonotype: A much larger clone is a single base away; this may be a read error. The chain uses TRBV20-1 and TRBJ2-3; TRBD2 agrees at 10 bases. This CDR3 is built from 18 residues. The J segment lost 0 bases and the V segment lost 6 bases, leaving 15 bases of the junction unmatched. Germline loops: CDR1 DFQATT, CDR2 SNEGSKA (reference sequence). DNA for the CDR3: TGCAGTGCCCCTATAAGTCTAGCGGGAGCATCTAGCACAGATACGCAGTATTTT. This gives the protein CSAPISLAGASSTDTQYF.

This clonotype was detected ten times or more. The chain has TRBV5-5 and TRBJ2-3; TRBD2 matches 10 bases. Germline loops: CDR1 SGHKS, CDR2 YYEKEE (reference sequence). Germline trimming cut 0 bases from V and 4 bases from J; bases unmatched to any gene: 2. This CDR3 has 15 amino acids. The CDR3 DNA is TGTGCCAGCAGCTTGGTTCTAGCGGGAGCAGATACGCAGTATTTT. Residues: CASSLVLAGADTQYF.

This clonotype was recorded at least ten times. J is TRBJ2-5 and V is TRBV5-1, with 8 bases matching TRBD2. Germline V gives CDR1 SGHRS, CDR2 YFSETQ. With V trimmed by 0 bases and J by 3 bases, 10 bases remained unmatched. CDR3 size: 17 residues. CDR3: CASSLGLSGIVKETQYF. The DNA of the CDR3 is TGCGCCAGCAGCTTGGGCCTTAGCGGGATCGTAAAAGAGACCCAGTACTTC.

This clonotype was detected only a few times. The rearrangement joins TRBV5-8 to TRBJ2-7, with a possible D match to TRBD1 (5 bases). V was cut by 6 bases and J by 0 bases, with 19 bases left in between. This CDR3 has 16 amino acids. Germline loops: CDR1 SGHTS, CDR2 YDEGEE. CDR3 sequence: CASNSARWGDSYEQYF. The CDR3 DNA sequence: TGTGCCAGCAATTCCGCCCGGTGGGGCGACTCCTACGAGCAGTACTTC.

The CDR3 bases are TGTGCCAGCAGTGAAGAGGTCGGGTCCCAAGAGACCCAGTACTTC. Translating gives CASSEEVGSQETQYF. The V call is TRBV2, the J call TRBJ2-5; no firm D call. The V and J ends lost 1 base and 1 base respectively, with 10 bases between them. The germline V gene has CDR1 SNHLY and CDR2 FYNNEI. The CDR3 length is 15 residues.

The sample holds a few counts of this clonotype. This chain connects TRBV15 to TRBJ2-3; D is ambiguous. Germline V gene sequence: CDR1 LNHNV, CDR2 YYDKDF (reference sequence). V lost 1 base and J lost 0, with 17 bases in between. The CDR3 is 18 residues long. CDR3 bases: TGTGCCACCAGCAGAGGGTTCGGAAACACCCCTAGCACAGATACGCAGTATTTT. As protein: CATSRGFGNTPSTDTQYF.

This clonotype was observed many times. This chain links TRBV5-1 with TRBJ2-2, with 7 bases that match TRBD1. CDR3 length: 14 residues. In germline, CDR1 is SGHRS, CDR2 YFSETQ. Trimming at V came to 3 bases and at J to 1 base, leaving 0 bases not matched to a gene. CDR3 DNA: TGCGCCAGCAGCTGGGACAGGAACACCGGGGAGCTGTTTTTT. It specifies CASSWDRNTGELFF.

This clonotype was counted only a few times. The chain couples TRBV24-1 to TRBJ2-2, with D possibly being TRBD1 or TRBD2 (5 bases each). The V gene's germline CDR1 is KGHDR and CDR2 SFDVKD. The CDR3 extends over 21 amino acids. Deletions cut 3 bases from V and 1 base from J, with 26 bases between. The CDR3 sequence is CATSDRRGSSRSGVNTGELFF. In DNA, the CDR3 is TGTGCCACCAGTGATAGAAGGGGCTCGAGTAGGAGCGGAGTGAACACCGGGGAGCTGTTTTTT.

The chain carries TRBV11-2 and TRBJ2-3, with D tentatively TRBD2 (6 bases). V lost 5 bases, J lost 2 bases, and 23 bases lay in between. The CDR3 runs 18 residues. CDR1 and CDR2 from the germline V gene are SGHAT and FQNNGV. In nucleotides, the CDR3 is TGTGCCAGCAGCCACCCGAGGGGTAGCGGCTCGCTCACAGATACGCAGTATTTT. It encodes CASSHPRGSGSLTDTQYF.

This clonotype was seen more than once but under ten times. V is TRBV5-5 and J is TRBJ1-3; D is possibly TRBD1 (5 bases). The ends were cut back, 4 bases at V and 4 bases at J, with 15 bases in the middle. CDR3 length: 15 amino acids. CDR1 and CDR2 (germline): SGHKS, YYEKEE (reference sequence). The CDR3 DNA follows: TGTGCCAGCAGCCTGTCTGCAGGGTCGGGAAACACCATATATTTT. It is translated as CASSLSAGSGNTIYF.

V usage is TRBV20-1 and J usage is TRBJ1-5; weak D call: TRBD1 (5 bases). The ends were cut back, 6 bases at V and 4 bases at J, with 19 bases in the middle. This CDR3 spans 15 amino acids. Per germline, CDR1 DFQATT and CDR2 SNEGSKA (reference sequence). The CDR3 bases are TGCAGTGCCCGCCGGCCCGGGGAGGGGAATCAGCCCCAGCATTTT. Translation: CSARRPGEGNQPQHF.

The V call is TRBV7-3, the J call TRBJ2-5, with TRBD1 matching 8 bases. Germline-derived CDR1 and CDR2 are SGHTA and FQGTGA. Germline trimming cut 4 bases from V and 5 bases from J; bases unmatched to any gene: 6. This CDR3 spans 14 amino acids. For the CDR3, the DNA is TGTGCCAGCAGCTCCCAGGGGGCACAGGAGACCCAGTACTTC. It codes for CASSSQGAQETQYF.

The V call is TRBV3-1, the J call TRBJ2-1, with TRBD2 matching over 10 bases. V gave up 2 bases and J gave up 7 bases; unmatched junction bases: 8. The CDR3 is 16 amino acids. Germline assignment: CDR1 LGHDT and CDR2 YNNKEL (reference sequence). The CDR3 here is CASSQPTSGILNEQFF. Here the CDR3 DNA reads TGTGCCAGCAGCCAACCAACTAGCGGGATTCTAAATGAGCAGTTCTTC.

This chain links TRBV20-1 with TRBJ1-2, with a weak D call TRBD1 (5 bases). Trimming stripped 5 bases from V and 7 bases from J, with 20 bases between. The germline V gene encodes CDR1 DFQATT and CDR2 SNEGSKA (reference sequence). CDR3 length: 14 amino acids. CDR3: CSAPGTKSISGYTF. DNA for the CDR3: TGCAGTGCTCCCGGGACGAAATCCATCAGTGGCTACACCTTC.

This clonotype was counted only a few times. The V and J genes are TRBV30 and TRBJ2-7, with D possibly TRBD1 on 5 matching bases. Trimming removed 4 bases from V and 2 bases from J, with 9 bases in between. Germline CDR1 reads GTSNPN; CDR2 reads SVGIG (reference sequence). The CDR3 has 12 residues. The CDR3 DNA is TGTGCCTGGACCAGGGTTCCCTACGAGCAGTACTTC. It yields the protein CAWTRVPYEQYF.

At least ten counts were recorded for this clonotype. The CDR3: CASSPLATHNEQFF. DNA of the CDR3: TGTGCCAGCAGCCCTCTTGCTACCCACAATGAGCAGTTCTTC. The J gene is TRBJ2-1, the V gene TRBV7-9; D gene ambiguous. This CDR3 spans 14 amino acids. V lost 5 bases and J lost 5, with 13 bases in between. The germline gives CDR1 SEHNR, CDR2 FQNEAQ (reference sequence).

This clonotype appeared a few times. The V and J genes are TRBV9 and TRBJ2-2, with 10 bases matching TRBD2. The CDR3 extends over 17 amino acids. V trimming: 2 bases; J trimming: 2 bases; junction bases outside the gene matches: 6. Germline CDR1 is SGDLS and CDR2 is YYNGEE. For the CDR3, the DNA is TGTGCCAGCAGCGTGGTCCCTAGCGGGAGTAACACCGGGGAGCTGTTTTTT. Its translation: CASSVVPSGSNTGELFF.

This clonotype came up a few times. The chain has TRBV20-1 and TRBJ2-3; 7 bases are shared with TRBD2. The CDR3 spans 14 residues. Germline CDR1 is DFQATT and CDR2 is SNEGSKA (reference sequence). Losses at the gene ends were 2 bases for V and 4 bases for J; bases not matched to a gene: 6. CDR3 bases: TGCAGTGCTAGATTGGGGACTAACCCAGATACGCAGTATTTT. Protein: CSARLGTNPDTQYF.

The table lists this clonotype with a few counts. V and J are TRBV7-3 and TRBJ2-3; 8 bases map to TRBD2. J gave up 7 bases and V 1 base, and 7 bases lay outside the gene matches. The CDR3 is 15 amino acids. Germline-derived CDR1 and CDR2 are SGHTA and FQGTGA. Here the CDR3 reads CASSLNPAGANTQYF. The CDR3 region has the DNA TGTGCCAGCAGCTTAAATCCAGCGGGAGCAAATACGCAGTATTTT.

This clonotype was picked up many times. The J gene is TRBJ2-1, the V gene TRBV5-1; 11 bases are shared with TRBD2. Germline-derived CDR1 and CDR2 are SGHRS and YFSETQ. Germline trimming cut 0 bases from V and 4 bases from J; bases unmatched to any gene: 12. CDR3 length: 19 amino acids. This chain's CDR3 is CASSLVPALAGGKYNEQFF. The CDR3, as DNA: TGCGCCAGCAGCTTGGTCCCGGCCCTAGCGGGAGGAAAATACAATGAGCAGTTCTTC.

Only a few counts were recorded for this clonotype. V gene TRBV7-8 combines with J gene TRBJ2-7; TRBD1 matches 8 bases. The J segment lost 3 bases and the V segment lost 3 bases, leaving 7 bases of the junction unmatched. Germline V gives CDR1 SGHVS, CDR2 FQNEAQ. The CDR3 extends over 15 amino acids. The CDR3 loop is CASSFGDRSRYEQYF. CDR3 coding DNA: TGTGCCAGCAGCTTCGGGGACAGGTCTCGCTACGAGCAGTACTTC.

This clonotype was detected a few times. The chain links TRBV30 to TRBJ2-1; tentative D call: TRBD1 (5 bases). The CDR3 consists of 13 residues. CDR1 and CDR2 (germline): GTSNPN, SVGIG (reference sequence). The V gene lost 1 base and the J gene lost 3 bases, with 7 bases spanning the gap. CDR3 region: CAWSEDSYNEQFF. DNA for the CDR3: TGTGCCTGGAGTGAAGACAGCTACAATGAGCAGTTCTTC.

J is TRBJ1-1 and V is TRBV20-1, with TRBD1 matching over 7 bases. This CDR3 region has 13 residues. Germline trimming cut 5 bases from V and 3 bases from J; bases unmatched to any gene: 6. CDR1 is DFQATT and CDR2 is SNEGSKA in the germline V gene (reference sequence). The CDR3 DNA is TGCAGTGCTGTAGGGGGCCACGACACTGAAGCTTTCTTT. Translation gives CSAVGGHDTEAFF.